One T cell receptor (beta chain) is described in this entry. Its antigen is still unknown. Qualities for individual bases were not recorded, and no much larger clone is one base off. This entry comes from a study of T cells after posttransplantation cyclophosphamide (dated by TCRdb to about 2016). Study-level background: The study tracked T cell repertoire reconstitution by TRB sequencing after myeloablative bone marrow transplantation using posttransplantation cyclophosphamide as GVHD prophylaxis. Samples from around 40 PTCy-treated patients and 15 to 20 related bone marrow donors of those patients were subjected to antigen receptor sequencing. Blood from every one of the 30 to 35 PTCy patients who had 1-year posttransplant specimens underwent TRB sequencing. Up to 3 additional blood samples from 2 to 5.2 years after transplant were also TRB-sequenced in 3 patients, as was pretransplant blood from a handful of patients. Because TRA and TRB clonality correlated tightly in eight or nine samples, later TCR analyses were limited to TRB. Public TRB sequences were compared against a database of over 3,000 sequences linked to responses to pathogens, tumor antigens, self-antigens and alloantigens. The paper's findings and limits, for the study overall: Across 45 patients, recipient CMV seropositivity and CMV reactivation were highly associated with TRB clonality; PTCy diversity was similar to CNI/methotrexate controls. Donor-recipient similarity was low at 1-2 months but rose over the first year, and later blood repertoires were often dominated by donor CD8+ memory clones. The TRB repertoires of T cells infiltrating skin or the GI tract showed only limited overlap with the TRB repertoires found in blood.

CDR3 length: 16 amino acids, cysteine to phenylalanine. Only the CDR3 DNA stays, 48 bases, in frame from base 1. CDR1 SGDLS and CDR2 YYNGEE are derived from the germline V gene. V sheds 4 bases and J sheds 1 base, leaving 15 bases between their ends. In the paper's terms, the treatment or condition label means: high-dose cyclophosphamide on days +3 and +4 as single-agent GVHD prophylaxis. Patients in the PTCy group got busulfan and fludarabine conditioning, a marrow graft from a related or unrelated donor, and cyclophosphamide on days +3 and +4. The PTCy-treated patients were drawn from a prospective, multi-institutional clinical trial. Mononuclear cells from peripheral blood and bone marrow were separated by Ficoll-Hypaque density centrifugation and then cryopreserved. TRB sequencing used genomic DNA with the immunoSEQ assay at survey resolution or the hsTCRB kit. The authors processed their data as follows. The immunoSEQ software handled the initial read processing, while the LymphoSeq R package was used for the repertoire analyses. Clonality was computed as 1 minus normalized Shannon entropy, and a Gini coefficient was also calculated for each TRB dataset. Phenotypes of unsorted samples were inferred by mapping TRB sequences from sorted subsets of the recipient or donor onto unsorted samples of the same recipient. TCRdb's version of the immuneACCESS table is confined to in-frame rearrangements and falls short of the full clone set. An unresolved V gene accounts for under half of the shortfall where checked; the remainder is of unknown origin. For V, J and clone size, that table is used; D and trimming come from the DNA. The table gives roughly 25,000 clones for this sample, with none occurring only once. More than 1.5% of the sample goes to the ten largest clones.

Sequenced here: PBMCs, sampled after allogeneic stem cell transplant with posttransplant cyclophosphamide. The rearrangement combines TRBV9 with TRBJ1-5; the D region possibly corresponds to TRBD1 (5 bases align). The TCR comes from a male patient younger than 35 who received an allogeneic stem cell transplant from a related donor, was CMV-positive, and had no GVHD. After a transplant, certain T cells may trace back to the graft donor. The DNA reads TGTGCCAGCAGCCCTAGTGGGGGGGAGAGCAATCAGCCCCAGCATTTT. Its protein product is CASSPSGGESNQPQHF. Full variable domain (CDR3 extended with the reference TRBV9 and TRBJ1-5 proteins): DSGVTQTPKHLITATGQRVTLRCSPRSGDLSVYWYQQSLDQGLQFLIQYYNGEERAKGNILERFSAQQFPDLHSELNLSSLELGDSALYFCASSPSGGESNQPQHFGDGTRLSIL.